These T cell receptor beta chains were read from a single sample in a study of cytomegalovirus exposure and HLA in healthy donors. Profiled with immunoSEQ multiplex PCR; TCRdb holds only in-frame clones, not every one. The sample comprises 90,000 to 120,000 clones, 70% to 80% of which are singletons, and over 4% rests with the top ten. The sample consisted of PBMCs. These receptors originate from a female donor in good health and CMV-seropositive. CDR3s include the opening cysteine and the closing phenylalanine or tryptophan. Fields, in order: D gene, clone size, J gene, CDR3 length, V gene, CDR3 DNA, CDR3 protein. The D gene is left open where the match is weak. Size values are once, few and many counts, or a class for expanded clones, and some rows have none.

d_gene: TRBD2
abundance: .
j_gene: TRBJ2-1
len: 14
v_gene: TRBV19
CDR3nt: TGTGCCTCAAAAACTAGCGCCAACGGCAATGAGCAGTTCTTC
CDR3aa: CASKTSANGNEQFF

d_gene: .
abundance: .
j_gene: TRBJ1-3
len: 16
v_gene: TRBV19
CDR3nt: TGTGCCAGTACCTCACAGGGTAGCCTCTCTGGAAACACCATATATTTT
CDR3aa: CASTSQGSLSGNTIYF

d_gene: .
abundance: once
j_gene: TRBJ1-5
len: 13
v_gene: TRBV18
CDR3nt: TGTGCCAGCTCACCTCAAGGAGGTCAGCCCCAGCATTTT
CDR3aa: CASSPQGGQPQHF

d_gene: .
abundance: .
j_gene: TRBJ1-1
len: 15
v_gene: TRBV19
CDR3nt: TGTGCCAGTAGTTCGAGGACACAACTGAACACTGAAGCTTTCTTT
CDR3aa: CASSSRTQLNTEAFF

d_gene: .
abundance: .
j_gene: TRBJ1-2
len: 13
v_gene: TRBV7-8
CDR3nt: TGTGCCAGCAGCCCAGGACAAAACTATGGCTACACCTTC
CDR3aa: CASSPGQNYGYTF

d_gene: TRBD2
abundance: .
j_gene: TRBJ2-5
len: 15
v_gene: TRBV5-1
CDR3nt: TGCGCCAGCTCGCTGGCGGGGGGCCCCCAGAAGACCCAGTACTTC
CDR3aa: CASSLAGGPQKTQYF

d_gene: TRBD2
abundance: few
j_gene: TRBJ2-7
len: 13
v_gene: TRBV30
CDR3nt: TGTGCCTGGGAAGGAGCGGGGCCCTACGAGCAGTACTTC
CDR3aa: CAWEGAGPYEQYF

d_gene: TRBD2
abundance: .
j_gene: TRBJ2-7
len: 14
v_gene: TRBV7-2
CDR3nt: TGTGCCAGCAGTCTAGCGGGAGGTTCCTACGAGCAGTACTTC
CDR3aa: CASSLAGGSYEQYF

d_gene: TRBD2
abundance: .
j_gene: TRBJ2-3
len: 17
v_gene: TRBV9
CDR3nt: TGTGCCAGCAGCTCTAGCGGGGGGCGTCCTAGCACAGATACGCAGTATTTT
CDR3aa: CASSSSGGRPSTDTQYF

d_gene: .
abundance: .
j_gene: TRBJ1-6
len: 17
v_gene: TRBV4-1
CDR3nt: TGCGCCAGCAGCCAATCCAGGCAGAGCTCCTATAATTCACCCCTCCACTTT
CDR3aa: CASSQSRQSSYNSPLHF

d_gene: TRBD1
abundance: few
j_gene: TRBJ2-3
len: 16
v_gene: TRBV5-1
CDR3nt: TGCGCCAGCAGCTTGGGGGGACAGGGGGCCTGGGATACGCAGTATTTT
CDR3aa: CASSLGGQGAWDTQYF

d_gene: TRBD1
abundance: .
j_gene: TRBJ2-2
len: 14
v_gene: TRBV6-5
CDR3nt: TGTGCCAGCAGAAGGACAGGGAGTACCGGGGAGCTGTTTTTT
CDR3aa: CASRRTGSTGELFF

d_gene: TRBD1
abundance: .
j_gene: TRBJ2-7
len: 15
v_gene: TRBV27
CDR3nt: TGTGCCAGCAGTTCTGAAGGCAGGGGGCGCGGGGAGCAGTACTTC
CDR3aa: CASSSEGRGRGEQYF

d_gene: .
abundance: .
j_gene: TRBJ1-1
len: 14
v_gene: TRBV19
CDR3nt: TGTGCCAGTAGTATTTGGAGCGAAAGCGCTGAAGCTTTCTTT
CDR3aa: CASSIWSESAEAFF

d_gene: TRBD1
abundance: .
j_gene: TRBJ2-2
len: 16
v_gene: TRBV4-2
CDR3nt: TGTGCCAGCAGCCCTTCCTCCGACAGGGGCACCGGGGAGCTGTTTTTT
CDR3aa: CASSPSSDRGTGELFF

d_gene: TRBD2
abundance: few
j_gene: TRBJ2-1
len: 15
v_gene: TRBV11-2
CDR3nt: TGTGCCAGCACCCTCCCCCAAGCGGGAGGCTCCGAGCAGTTCTTC
CDR3aa: CASTLPQAGGSEQFF

d_gene: .
abundance: few
j_gene: TRBJ2-1
len: 16
v_gene: TRBV29-1
CDR3nt: TGCAGCGTTGAAGAGGTGAAGAACCTATTCTACAATGAGCAGTTCTTC
CDR3aa: CSVEEVKNLFYNEQFF

d_gene: .
abundance: .
j_gene: TRBJ1-2
len: 14
v_gene: TRBV5-1
CDR3nt: TGCGCCAGCAGCTTGACATTCGCTAACTATGGCTACACCTTC
CDR3aa: CASSLTFANYGYTF

d_gene: .
abundance: .
j_gene: TRBJ2-7
len: 13
v_gene: TRBV6-5
CDR3nt: TGTGCCAGCAGAGGCTCAGGGTTCCACGAGCAGTACTTC
CDR3aa: CASRGSGFHEQYF

d_gene: TRBD2
abundance: .
j_gene: TRBJ2-7
len: 15
v_gene: TRBV5-5
CDR3nt: TGTGCCAGCAGCCAAGCGGGAGGGCCGGTATACGAGCAGTACTTC
CDR3aa: CASSQAGGPVYEQYF

d_gene: .
abundance: .
j_gene: TRBJ2-7
len: 13
v_gene: TRBV7-6
CDR3nt: TGTGCCAGCAGCCTTACAGGAGACTACGAGCAGTACTTC
CDR3aa: CASSLTGDYEQYF

d_gene: .
abundance: .
j_gene: TRBJ1-3
len: 14
v_gene: TRBV7-2
CDR3nt: TGTGCCAGCAGCTTAGCGTCTCCTGGAAACACCATATATTTT
CDR3aa: CASSLASPGNTIYF

d_gene: .
abundance: .
j_gene: TRBJ2-3
len: 12
v_gene: TRBV7-7
CDR3nt: TGTGCCAGCAGCACGGTGGGGGGAGCGCAGTATTTT
CDR3aa: CASSTVGGAQYF

d_gene: .
abundance: .
j_gene: TRBJ2-7
len: 14
v_gene: TRBV7-8
CDR3nt: TGTGCCAGCAGCCTTACGGACAGAGCCTACGAGCAGTACTTC
CDR3aa: CASSLTDRAYEQYF

d_gene: .
abundance: .
j_gene: TRBJ2-1
len: 16
v_gene: TRBV7-4
CDR3nt: TGTGCCAGCAGCCCCGCGGAGGCCGTATCCTACAATGAGCAGTTCTTC
CDR3aa: CASSPAEAVSYNEQFF

d_gene: .
abundance: .
j_gene: TRBJ1-1
len: 14
v_gene: TRBV6-1
CDR3nt: TGTGCCAGCAGTGAAACAGGGCGGGTCACTGAAGCTTTCTTT
CDR3aa: CASSETGRVTEAFF

d_gene: .
abundance: .
j_gene: TRBJ2-7
len: 16
v_gene: TRBV27
CDR3nt: TGTGCCAGCAGTTTATCCCCCAGGTCGGTCGTTTACGAGCAGTACTTC
CDR3aa: CASSLSPRSVVYEQYF

d_gene: TRBD2
abundance: once
j_gene: TRBJ2-7
len: 18
v_gene: TRBV5-6
CDR3nt: TGTGCCAGCAGCACTTGGACTAGCGGGAGCCCAATCTCCTACGAGCAGTACTTC
CDR3aa: CASSTWTSGSPISYEQYF

d_gene: TRBD1
abundance: .
j_gene: TRBJ1-2
len: 13
v_gene: TRBV18
CDR3nt: TGTGCCAGCTCACCTACAGGGGGAGATGGCTACACCTTC
CDR3aa: CASSPTGGDGYTF

d_gene: .
abundance: few
j_gene: TRBJ1-1
len: 13
v_gene: TRBV18
CDR3nt: TGTGCCAGCTCACCACGGGGGGACACTGAAGCTTTCTTT
CDR3aa: CASSPRGDTEAFF

d_gene: .
abundance: .
j_gene: TRBJ2-1
len: 14
v_gene: TRBV2
CDR3nt: TGTGCCAGCAACCCCGGGGGATCCTACAATGAGCAGTTCTTC
CDR3aa: CASNPGGSYNEQFF

d_gene: TRBD1
abundance: .
j_gene: TRBJ2-1
len: 16
v_gene: TRBV2
CDR3nt: TGTGCCAGCAGAAAATGGGACAGGGGGACCTACAATGAGCAGTTCTTC
CDR3aa: CASRKWDRGTYNEQFF

d_gene: .
abundance: once
j_gene: TRBJ1-1
len: 14
v_gene: TRBV18
CDR3nt: TGTGCCAGCTCCCTTACCAGGGGGAACACTGAAGCTTTCTTT
CDR3aa: CASSLTRGNTEAFF

d_gene: .
abundance: .
j_gene: TRBJ1-2
len: 14
v_gene: TRBV5-4
CDR3nt: TGTGCCAGCAGCCGGGTTGAGGGGGACTATGGCTACACCTTC
CDR3aa: CASSRVEGDYGYTF

d_gene: .
abundance: .
j_gene: TRBJ1-3
len: 15
v_gene: TRBV19
CDR3nt: TGTGCCAGTAGTATATTGGAGACCTCTGGAAACACCATATATTTT
CDR3aa: CASSILETSGNTIYF

d_gene: .
abundance: .
j_gene: TRBJ1-2
len: 14
v_gene: TRBV7-6
CDR3nt: TGTGCCAGCAGCTTAGAAGCGGGCAACTATGGCTACACCTTC
CDR3aa: CASSLEAGNYGYTF